Listed below are T cell receptor beta chains from one sample, sequenced in a study of OX40 agonist ivuxolimab in advanced cancers. Sequencing used immunoSEQ multiplex PCR; TCRdb keeps in-frame clones, though not all of them. The sample consists of 90,000 to 100,000 clones, 70% to 85% of them appearing once. Source: CD4+ or CD8+ T cells sorted from blood, taken in a trial of the OX40 agonist ivuxolimab. These receptors all stem from an adult with an advanced solid tumor such as melanoma, head and neck, liver or kidney cancer. Each CDR3 is given with its conserved first and last residue. A D gene is named only where the DNA matches it firmly. Only part of the rows carry a size: once, few, many, or a class if the clone is expanded.

j_call d_call v_call clone_size cdr3_aa cdr3_nt
TRBJ1-4 TRBD1 TRBV19 NA CASSPDRGRTNEKLFF TGTGCCAGTAGTCCCGACAGGGGGCGAACTAATGAAAAACTGTTTTTT
TRBJ1-2 NA TRBV29-1 few CSATDGGDGYTF TGCAGCGCCACCGACGGGGGAGATGGCTACACCTTC
TRBJ2-3 NA TRBV7-3 NA CASSFELASADTQYF TGTGCCAGCAGCTTTGAGTTAGCTTCCGCAGATACGCAGTATTTT
TRBJ1-2 NA TRBV19 NA CASSIGGVNYGYTF TGTGCCAGTAGTATTGGTGGGGTTAACTATGGCTACACCTTC
TRBJ2-7 TRBD2 TRBV25-1 NA CASRPLAGGEQYF TGTGCCAGCAGGCCTCTAGCGGGAGGCGAGCAGTACTTC
TRBJ2-1 NA TRBV9 NA CASSVSLNEQFF TGTGCCAGCAGCGTAAGTCTCAATGAGCAGTTCTTC
TRBJ2-7 NA TRBV7-2 NA CASSWGVRGEQYF TGTGCCAGCAGCTGGGGGGTCCGGGGCGAGCAGTACTTC
TRBJ1-1 TRBD1 TRBV25-1 NA CASSELGQAGHTEAFF TGTGCCAGCAGTGAATTGGGACAGGCTGGGCACACTGAAGCTTTCTTT
TRBJ1-2 TRBD1 TRBV6-5 NA CASSYGTVYGYTF TGTGCCAGCAGTTACGGGACAGTCTATGGCTACACCTTC
TRBJ2-1 TRBD2 TRBV18 NA CASSPSAREHEQFF TGTGCCAGCTCACCATCTGCGCGGGAGCATGAGCAGTTCTTC
TRBJ1-4 NA TRBV7-2 NA CASSLNGATNEKLFF TGTGCCAGCAGCTTAAACGGTGCAACTAATGAAAAACTGTTTTTT
TRBJ2-5 NA TRBV7-7 NA CASSLISTQETQYF TGTGCCAGCAGCTTAATCTCGACCCAAGAGACCCAGTACTTC
TRBJ2-1 TRBD2 TRBV2 NA CASSETSGGANEQFF TGTGCCAGCAGCGAAACTAGCGGGGGGGCCAATGAGCAGTTCTTC
TRBJ1-4 NA TRBV28 NA CASSLGGQPRYHEKLFF TGTGCCAGCAGTTTAGGTGGGCAACCAAGATACCATGAAAAACTGTTTTTT
TRBJ2-7 NA TRBV14 NA CASSQAARTYEQYF TGTGCCAGCAGCCAGGCTGCTAGGACCTACGAGCAGTACTTC
TRBJ2-7 NA TRBV4-2 NA CASSQVGTDNEQYF TGTGCCAGCAGCCAAGTCGGGACTGACAACGAGCAGTACTTC
TRBJ2-3 TRBD2 TRBV7-2 NA CASSDTAGGPSADTQYF TGTGCCAGCAGCGATACGGCGGGAGGGCCTTCGGCAGATACGCAGTATTTT
TRBJ1-4 NA TRBV4-2 NA CASSLQGGDEKLFF TGTGCCAGCAGCCTACAGGGAGGGGATGAAAAACTGTTTTTT
TRBJ1-1 TRBD1 TRBV18 NA CASSPLDRDAFF TGTGCCAGCTCACCACTCGACAGGGACGCTTTCTTT
TRBJ2-7 NA TRBV2 NA CASTPLATTYEQYF TGTGCCAGCACTCCACTAGCTACTACCTACGAGCAGTACTTC
TRBJ1-4 NA TRBV7-2 NA CASSLRGTTNEKLFF TGTGCCAGCAGCTTAAGGGGGACAACTAATGAAAAACTGTTTTTT
TRBJ2-1 TRBD2 TRBV7-2 NA CASSSIAGGPNTEQFF TGTGCCAGCAGCTCCATAGCGGGAGGGCCGAATACTGAGCAGTTCTTC
TRBJ1-1 TRBD1 TRBV18 NA CASSPLQRTGDTEAFF TGTGCCAGCTCCCCCCTACAAAGGACAGGGGACACTGAAGCTTTCTTT
TRBJ2-5 TRBD2 TRBV5-1 NA CASSLVREGETQYF TGCGCCAGCAGCTTGGTGAGGGAGGGGGAGACCCAGTACTTC
TRBJ2-1 NA TRBV27 few CASSPHGAGKAQFF TGTGCCAGCAGTCCACACGGGGCCGGGAAGGCGCAGTTCTTC
TRBJ2-3 NA TRBV2 few CASKGAGPSTDTQYF TGTGCCAGCAAAGGAGCGGGCCCCTCCACAGATACGCAGTATTTT
TRBJ2-5 NA TRBV4-3 NA CASSQDLGFGETQYF TGCGCCAGCAGCCAAGATTTAGGCTTTGGGGAGACCCAGTACTTC
TRBJ1-1 NA TRBV6-1 NA CASSEIRTFFF TGTGCCAGCAGTGAAATCAGAACATTTTTCTTT
TRBJ1-5 NA TRBV2 NA CASSGPGGRGQPQHF TGTGCCAGCAGTGGCCCCGGGGGAAGGGGACAGCCCCAGCATTTT
TRBJ1-2 NA TRBV11-1 NA CASSTEGYGYTF TGTGCCAGCAGCACAGAGGGCTATGGCTACACCTTC
TRBJ1-3 TRBD1 TRBV6-6 NA CASSPTGGRGNTIYF TGTGCCAGCAGTCCTACAGGGGGCCGTGGAAACACCATATATTTT
TRBJ1-2 NA TRBV2 NA CASGGQVLDGPGYGYTF TGTGCCAGCGGAGGGCAGGTTTTAGACGGGCCTGGCTATGGCTACACCTTC
TRBJ2-7 NA TRBV7-2 NA CASRTSGLSYEQYF TGTGCCAGCAGAACCAGCGGACTCTCCTACGAGCAGTACTTC
TRBJ1-2 NA TRBV28 NA CASSRQGYGYTF TGTGCCAGCAGTCGGCAGGGCTATGGCTACACCTTC
TRBJ1-5 TRBD1 TRBV4-2 NA CASSQAGTGDQPQHF TGTGCCAGCAGCCAAGCCGGGACAGGGGATCAGCCCCAGCATTTT
TRBJ1-6 NA TRBV7-2 NA CASSLVLGPTYNSPLHF TGTGCCAGCAGCTTAGTGTTGGGCCCTACCTATAATTCACCCCTCCACTTT
TRBJ1-5 TRBD1 TRBV7-9 NA CASSSQQGGNQPQHF TGTGCCAGCAGCTCCCAACAGGGGGGCAATCAGCCCCAGCATTTT
TRBJ1-1 NA TRBV6-6 NA CASSYTVSGTEAFF TGTGCCAGCAGTTACACGGTATCTGGGACTGAAGCTTTCTTT
TRBJ2-7 NA TRBV30 NA CAFRDQVPYEQYF TGTGCCTTCCGGGATCAGGTCCCCTACGAGCAGTACTTC
TRBJ1-2 TRBD1 TRBV5-6 NA CASSLAGTGIYGYTF TGTGCCAGCAGCTTAGCCGGGACAGGTATCTATGGCTACACCTTC
TRBJ1-2 NA TRBV7-9 NA CASSLDETGGYTF TGTGCCAGCAGCTTAGATGAGACAGGAGGCTACACCTTC
TRBJ2-2 TRBD2 TRBV9 few CASTGRLNTGELFF TGTGCCAGCACCGGGAGGCTCAACACCGGGGAGCTGTTTTTT
TRBJ2-1 TRBD2 TRBV28 NA CAIKLAGTYNEQFF TGTGCCATCAAACTAGCGGGTACATACAATGAGCAGTTCTTC
TRBJ1-2 NA TRBV4-3 NA CASSQVGPYDGYTF TGCGCCAGCAGCCAAGTAGGTCCGTACGATGGCTACACCTTC